One sample yielded the 17 T cell receptor beta chains listed below, sequenced in a study of T-cell reconstitution after alpha-beta-depleted transplantation in children. During its preparation, the TCRbeta library received unique molecular identifiers. TCRdb re-analysed the PCR reads in MiXCR, keeping a single row per CDR3 protein. The sample contains approximately 510,000 distinct CDR3 sequences, around 20% of which appear only once. The sample in question was PBMCs from the stem cell graft donor, obtained from the stem cell graft. The receptors stem from a human donor who donated a stem cell graft to a child with acute lymphoblastic leukemia.

V usage is TRBV19 and J usage is TRBJ2-3; no definite D call. The CDR3 runs to 16 residues. Germline V CDR1 and CDR2: LNHDA, SQIVND (reference sequence). V lost 1 base and J lost 2, with 13 bases in between. The CDR3 DNA follows: TGTGCCAGTAGTATAGCGAGCGCTGGAATCACAGATACGCAGTATTTT. Its translation is CASSIASAGITDTQYF.

The table lists this clonotype with many counts. The genes are TRBV4-2 and TRBJ2-1; possibly TRBD2 for D (5 bases). This CDR3 comprises 16 residues. V gave up 0 bases and J gave up 0 bases, with 9 bases separating them. Germline V gives CDR1 LGHNA, CDR2 YNFKEQ. This chain's CDR3 is CASSQDWRTSYNEQFF. Here the CDR3 DNA reads TGTGCCAGCAGCCAAGATTGGAGGACCTCCTACAATGAGCAGTTCTTC.

The rearrangement uses TRBV7-9 and TRBJ2-3; no definite D call. Germline V lookup: CDR1 SEHNR, CDR2 FQNEAQ (reference sequence). This CDR3 has 13 residues. V was clipped by 3 bases and J by 5 bases, with 9 bases between them. The CDR3 sequence is CASSFEGQDTQYF. CDR3 bases: TGTGCCAGCAGCTTCGAAGGCCAAGATACGCAGTATTTT.

A few counts support this clonotype. The CDR3 coding sequence is TGTGCCAGCAGCCCACGGGACAGTGGGGAGACCCAGTACTTC. This translates into CASSPRDSGETQYF. V gene TRBV27 combines with J gene TRBJ2-5; 7 nucleotides line up with TRBD1. Germline assignment: CDR1 MNHEY and CDR2 SMNVEV (reference sequence). This CDR3 is 14 amino acids long. J was trimmed by 5 bases and V by 6 bases; bases with no gene match: 9.

Written as DNA, the CDR3 is TGCAGCGCTGGGTCAGGGTTCGGGGAGCTGTTTTTT. Translation: CSAGSGFGELFF. The rearrangement joins TRBV29-1 to TRBJ2-2, with D perhaps TRBD1 (5 bases). Trimming stripped 7 bases from V and 7 bases from J, with 13 bases between. CDR1 is SQVTM and CDR2 is ANQGSEA in the germline V gene. The CDR3 runs to 12 residues.

The rearrangement joins TRBV5-6 to TRBJ2-2; a possible D gene is TRBD2 (5 bases). This CDR3 spans 16 amino acids. V lost 0 bases and J lost 3, with 12 bases in between. CDR1 and CDR2 (germline): SGHDT, YYEEEE. CDR3 nucleotides: TGTGCCAGCAGCTTGGACACGGGGTTGGACACCGGGGAGCTGTTTTTT. Translating it yields CASSLDTGLDTGELFF.

Worth noting for this clonotype: The junction departs from the called germline gene at one end, perhaps through a read error. This sequence joins TRBV12-3 or TRBV12-4 and TRBJ2-7, with no clear D. The CDR3 covers 12 residues. Here the CDR3 reads CASSLALYDQYF. The CDR3 coding sequence is TGTGCCAGCAGTTTAGCGCTATACGACCAGTACTTC.

This chain links TRBV7-9 with TRBJ2-1; the D gene is possibly TRBD1 (6 bases). The CDR3 extends over 13 amino acids. With 6 bases removed from V and 8 bases from J, the gap between germline ends came to 14 bases. The germline CDR1 and CDR2 sequences are SEHNR and FQNEAQ (reference sequence). The CDR3 protein is CASSLQGFHEQFF. DNA for the CDR3: TGTGCCAGCAGTCTACAGGGATTCCATGAGCAGTTCTTC.

This clonotype was counted a few times. The J gene is TRBJ2-1, the V gene TRBV6-5, with 7 bases that match TRBD2. With 2 bases clipped from V and 0 bases from J, the junction kept 7 bases outside the gene matches. The CDR3 runs 17 residues. The V gene's germline CDR1 is MNHEY and CDR2 SVGAGI. CDR3 nucleotide sequence: TGTGCCAGCAGTTACCTAGTAAGCGGGACCTCCTACAATGAGCAGTTCTTC. Translation: CASSYLVSGTSYNEQFF.

The chain couples TRBV4-1 to TRBJ1-1; maybe TRBD1 (5 bases). Germline V gene lookup returns CDR1 MGHRA and CDR2 YSYEKL. Trimming took 2 bases from V and 0 from J, leaving 13 bases between them. The CDR3 sequence is 16 residues long. The CDR3 protein is CASSQQMGELNTEAFF. In DNA, the CDR3 is TGCGCCAGCAGCCAACAGATGGGGGAATTGAACACTGAAGCTTTCTTT.

This clonotype has only a few counts. This CDR3 is CASSEEAGSFYEQYF. The CDR3 coding sequence is TGTGCCAGCAGTGAAGAGGCGGGATCCTTCTACGAGCAGTACTTC. V usage is TRBV2 and J usage is TRBJ2-7; a weak D match, TRBD2 (6 bases). CDR3 size: 15 residues. V lost 1 base, J lost 3 bases, and 13 bases lay in between. Per germline, CDR1 SNHLY and CDR2 FYNNEI.

The chain uses TRBV4-1 and TRBJ1-6; perhaps TRBD1 as D (6 bases). Trimming took 2 bases from V and 9 from J, leaving 20 bases between them. Germline values: CDR1 MGHRA, CDR2 YSYEKL. The CDR3 runs to 17 residues. CDR3 region: CASSQLTGSEGLSPLHF. CDR3 DNA sequence: TGCGCCAGCAGCCAACTGACAGGATCGGAGGGGCTTTCACCCCTCCACTTT.

J is TRBJ2-7 and V is TRBV5-5; 8 bases are shared with TRBD1. This CDR3 is built from 14 residues. V lost 4 bases to trimming and J lost 4 bases; unmatched junction nucleotides: 7. Per the germline V gene, CDR1 is SGHKS and CDR2 is YYEKEE (reference sequence). The chain's CDR3 is CASSPGQGIYEQYF. The CDR3 DNA sequence: TGTGCCAGCAGCCCTGGACAGGGAATTTACGAGCAGTACTTC.

This clonotype was observed a handful of times. The CDR3 loop reads CASSLGTGAIWETQYF. CDR3 nucleotides: TGTGCCAGCAGTTTAGGTACAGGGGCGATCTGGGAGACCCAGTACTTC. This sequence joins TRBV12-3 or TRBV12-4 and TRBJ2-5; 7 nucleotides agree with TRBD1. The CDR3 spans 16 residues. V was clipped by 1 base and J by 5 bases; unmatched bases: 10.

V is TRBV24-1 and J is TRBJ2-1, with 7 bases lining up with TRBD2. The junction had 6 bases not matched to a gene; V was cut back by 2 bases and J by 3 bases. Germline lookup yields CDR1 KGHDR and CDR2 SFDVKD. The CDR3 runs 16 residues. CDR3 coding DNA: TGTGCCACCAGTGATTCGGGAGGAAGCTGCTACAATGAGCAGTTCTTC. Protein: CATSDSGGSCYNEQFF.

This clonotype was seen more than once but under ten times. The chain uses TRBV29-1 and TRBJ2-7; no firm D call. Trimming took 5 bases from V and 3 from J, leaving 11 bases between them. The CDR3 totals 12 residues. Germline loops: CDR1 SQVTM, CDR2 ANQGSEA. The CDR3 DNA is TGCAGCGTTAATAGCCCCCTCTACGAGCAGTACTTC. Protein product: CSVNSPLYEQYF.

This clonotype was counted only a few times. V is TRBV7-9 and J is TRBJ2-4; D tentatively reads TRBD1 or TRBD2 (6 bases each). Trimming shortened V by 1 base and J by 3 bases, and 13 bases separated the two germline ends. CDR1 is SEHNR, CDR2 FQNEAQ, per germline (reference sequence). CDR3 length equals 16 residues. The CDR3 sequence is CASSLGGASVKNIQYF. In DNA, the CDR3 is TGTGCCAGCAGCTTAGGGGGGGCTAGTGTCAAAAACATTCAGTACTTC.